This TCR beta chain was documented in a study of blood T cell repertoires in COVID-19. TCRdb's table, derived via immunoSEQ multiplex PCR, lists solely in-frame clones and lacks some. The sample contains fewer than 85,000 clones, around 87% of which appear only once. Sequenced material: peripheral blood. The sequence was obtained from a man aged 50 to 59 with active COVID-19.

The CDR3 nucleotides read TGTGCCAGCAGCGTAGGAGACGAGCAGTACTTC. Its protein is CASSVGDEQYF. The genes are TRBV9 and TRBJ2-7; D gene uncertain. Trimming stripped 0 bases from V and 5 bases from J, with 3 bases between. CDR1 SGDLS and CDR2 YYNGEE come from the germline V gene. The CDR3 extends over 11 amino acids.